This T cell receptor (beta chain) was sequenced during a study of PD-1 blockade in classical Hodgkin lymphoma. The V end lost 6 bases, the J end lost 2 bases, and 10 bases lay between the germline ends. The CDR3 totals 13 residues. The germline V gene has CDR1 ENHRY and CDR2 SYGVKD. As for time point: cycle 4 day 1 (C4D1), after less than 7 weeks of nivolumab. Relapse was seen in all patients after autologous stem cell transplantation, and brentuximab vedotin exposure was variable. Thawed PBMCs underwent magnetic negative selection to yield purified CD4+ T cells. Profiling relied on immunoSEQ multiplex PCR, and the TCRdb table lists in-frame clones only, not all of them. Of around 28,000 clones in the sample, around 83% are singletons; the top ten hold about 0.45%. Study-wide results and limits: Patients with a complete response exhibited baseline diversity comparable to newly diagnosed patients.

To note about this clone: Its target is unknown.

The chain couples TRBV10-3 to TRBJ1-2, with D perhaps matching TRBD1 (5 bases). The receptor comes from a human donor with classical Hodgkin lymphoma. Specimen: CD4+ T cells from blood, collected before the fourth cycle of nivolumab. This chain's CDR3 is CAISNPGNYGYTF. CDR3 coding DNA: TGTGCCATCAGCAATCCAGGGAACTATGGCTACACCTTC.